A single sample is the source of the 32 T cell receptor beta chains below, sequenced in a study of CD8+ T cells in alopecia areata. Extracted RNA was reverse transcribed, and the resulting cDNA served as sequencing template. The method was immunoSEQ multiplex PCR; TCRdb's version includes in-frame clones alone and lacks a portion of them. This repertoire shows about 42,000 clones, 55% to 75% found once; its top ten account for 21%. Treatment specified: oral pan-JAK inhibitor, 5-10 mg twice daily. Sequencing used CD8+ T cells sorted from blood, obtained at week 4, from a patient treated with tofacitinib. The receptors come from a human donor with alopecia areata.

The count of this clone is one. Compared with germline, one end of the junction differs, possibly owing to a read error. This rearrangement joins TRBV5-4 to TRBJ2-1, with 11 bases fitting TRBD2. Germline CDR1 is SGHNT and CDR2 is YYREEE (reference sequence). The CDR3 covers 17 residues. The CDR3 DNA is TGCGCCAGCAGCCAAGAAGGTGTAGCGGGGGGGCCAAATGAGCAGTTCTTC. Translation gives CASSQEGVAGGPNEQFF.

This rearrangement joins TRBV4-3 to TRBJ1-2, with D possibly being TRBD1 (5 bases). Trimming removed 0 bases from V and 4 bases from J, with 12 bases in between. The CDR3 loop spans 15 amino acids. Germline V gives CDR1 LGHNA, CDR2 YSLEER. The DNA of the CDR3 is TGCGCCAGCAGCCAAGATCGTGGGACGGCCTATGGCTACACCTTC. Its translation is CASSQDRGTAYGYTF.

This clone was recorded only once. The J gene is TRBJ1-5, the V gene TRBV15; 7 bases agree with TRBD1. The V gene's germline CDR1 is LNHNV and CDR2 YYDKDF (reference sequence). V trimming: 0 bases; J trimming: 0 bases; junction bases outside the gene matches: 2. The CDR3 loop spans 16 amino acids. CDR3 nucleotide sequence: TGTGCCACCAGCAGAGAGGAGGGGGCTAGCAATCAGCCCCAGCATTTT. It translates to CATSREEGASNQPQHF.

With regard to this clone: Other nucleotide sequences from this sample produce the same CDR3. This rearrangement joins TRBV19 to TRBJ1-5, with D tentatively TRBD1 (6 bases). The CDR3 extends over 14 amino acids. Looked up from germline, CDR1 is LNHDA and CDR2 is SQIVND (reference sequence). Between the trimmed V and J ends, which lost 3 bases and 3 bases, there was a span of 9 bases. The CDR3 DNA reads TGTGCCAGTAGTATCCGGGACACCAATCAGCCCCAGCATTTT. It translates to CASSIRDTNQPQHF.

This clone counts as medium-sized (0.01 to 0.1%). This chain uses TRBV7-8 with TRBJ2-7; D not certain. This CDR3 is 14 amino acids long. Germline CDR1 reads SGHVS; CDR2 reads FQNEAQ. Trimming pared 2 bases from V and 2 bases from J, leaving 10 bases between. For the CDR3, the DNA is TGTGCCAGCAGCTTACTCGGAAGGGCCTACGAGCAGTACTTC. Amino acids: CASSLLGRAYEQYF.

The rearrangement uses TRBV27 and TRBJ2-7; D is possibly TRBD1 (6 bases). The CDR3 is 13 amino acids. V was pared by 6 bases and J by 1 base, with 10 bases between. CDR1 and CDR2 from the germline V gene are MNHEY and SMNVEV (reference sequence). CDR3 nucleotides: TGTGCCAGCAGGACAGGATCATCCTACGAGCAGTACTTC. It is translated as CASRTGSSYEQYF.

There are a few counts of this clone. The chain couples TRBV29-1 to TRBJ1-2; 10 positions match TRBD1. Per germline, CDR1 SQVTM and CDR2 ANQGSEA. This CDR3 spans 12 amino acids. After removal of 6 bases from V and 6 bases from J, the junction contained 4 bases not matched to a gene. The CDR3 region is CSVDRGYDGYTF. Here the CDR3 DNA reads TGCAGCGTGGACAGGGGGTACGATGGCTACACCTTC.

This clone was counted once. This chain links TRBV5-4 with TRBJ1-2; TRBD1 aligns across 9 bases. Germline V gene data show CDR1 as SGHNT and CDR2 as YYREEE (reference sequence). The CDR3 is made up of 13 amino acids. V dropped 1 base and J dropped 6; count of bases not matched to a gene: 1. The DNA for the CDR3 is TGTGCCAGCAGCTTGCGACAGGGGGATGGCTACACCTTC. Protein sequence: CASSLRQGDGYTF.

The rearrangement joins TRBV7-9 to TRBJ2-5; weak D call: TRBD2 (6 bases). Germline CDR1 and CDR2: SEHNR and FQNEAQ (reference sequence). The length of the CDR3 is 13 residues. Trimming took off 3 bases at V and 5 bases at J, with 10 bases between the two ends. CDR3 amino acids: CASSLGGWETQYF. Written as DNA, the CDR3 is TGTGCCAGCAGCTTGGGGGGATGGGAGACCCAGTACTTC.

This clone was counted once. The chain is built from TRBV29-1 and TRBJ2-3; D unclear. The CDR3 sequence is 14 residues long. Germline V lookup: CDR1 SQVTM, CDR2 ANQGSEA. Trimming cost V 1 base and J 5 bases, with 13 bases left between them. The CDR3 nucleotides read TGCAGCGTTGAAGGGCGCGCTAAAGGAGATACGCAGTATTTT. This encodes CSVEGRAKGDTQYF.

This clone has more than one count but fewer than ten. V is TRBV19 and J is TRBJ2-1; 15 nucleotides agree with TRBD2. V dropped 4 bases and J dropped 4; count of bases not matched to a gene: 5. Germline V gene sequence: CDR1 LNHDA, CDR2 SQIVND (reference sequence). CDR3 length: 17 residues. In DNA form, the CDR3 reads TGTGCCAGTAGTACGGGACTAGCGGGGGGCCCATACAATGAGCAGTTCTTC. Translated, it gives CASSTGLAGGPYNEQFF.

DNA of the CDR3: TGTGCCAGCAGCCCCGAGAGGGGATCAGAGACCCAGTACTTC. Translation: CASSPERGSETQYF. J is TRBJ2-5 and V is TRBV7-7; either TRBD1 or TRBD2 may fit D (5 bases each). In germline, CDR1 is SSHAT, CDR2 FNYEAQ (reference sequence). The CDR3 runs 14 residues. The V and J ends lost 5 bases and 4 bases respectively, with 14 bases between them.

The V call is TRBV18, the J call TRBJ2-1; D perhaps matches TRBD1 (5 bases). This CDR3 contains 14 residues. Germline V lookup: CDR1 KGHSH, CDR2 LQKENI. The V and J ends lost 0 bases and 4 bases respectively, with 7 bases between them. CDR3 in amino acids: CASSPPTAYNEQFF. The CDR3 DNA reads as TGTGCCAGCTCACCACCGACAGCATACAATGAGCAGTTCTTC. The full variable domain, its missing parts supplied by reference TRBV18 and TRBJ2-1, is NAGVMQNPRHLVRRRGQEARLRCSPMKGHSHVYWYRQLPEEGLKFMVYLQKENIIDESGMPKERFSAEFPKEGPSILRIQQVVRGDSAAYFCASSPPTAYNEQFFGPGTRLTVL.

The chain links TRBV29-1 to TRBJ1-2, with D uncertain. The germline V gene has CDR1 SQVTM and CDR2 ANQGSEA. The V end lost 5 bases, the J end lost 0 bases, and 10 bases lay between the germline ends. The length of the CDR3 is 13 residues. The CDR3 protein is CSVPPGANYGYTF. The CDR3 nucleotides are TGCAGCGTTCCTCCGGGAGCTAACTATGGCTACACCTTC.

V usage is TRBV25-1 and J usage is TRBJ1-5; no clear D gene. The CDR3 is made up of 13 amino acids. Per germline, CDR1 MGHDK and CDR2 SYGVNS. The V gene lost 4 bases and the J gene lost 4 bases, with 8 bases spanning the gap. CDR3 sequence (DNA): TGTGCCAGCAGTGGCGGGGTTAATCAGCCCCAGCATTTT. It encodes CASSGGVNQPQHF.

The chain couples TRBV29-1 to TRBJ1-1, with D hard to call. This CDR3 has 13 amino acids. The V end lost 6 bases, the J end lost 3 bases, and 14 bases lay between the germline ends. Germline V gene lookup returns CDR1 SQVTM and CDR2 ANQGSEA. The CDR3 DNA follows: TGCAGCGTGAGTCGACCACAGCACACTGAAGCTTTCTTT. This gives the protein CSVSRPQHTEAFF.

This clone was detected a few times. The chain has TRBV29-1 and TRBJ1-2; TRBD1 might be the D (5 bases). Trimming shortened V by 7 bases and J by 3 bases, and 15 bases separated the two germline ends. CDR1 is SQVTM, CDR2 ANQGSEA, per germline. The CDR3 has 13 residues. CDR3 sequence: CSAQGRRDYGYTF. Written as DNA, the CDR3 is TGCAGCGCGCAGGGTAGGCGGGACTATGGCTACACCTTC.

The table lists this clone with a few counts. V and J are TRBV27 and TRBJ2-1, with 7 bases fitting TRBD2. The V segment lost 4 bases and the J segment 3 bases; nucleotides outside the gene matches: 3. The germline CDR1 and CDR2 sequences are MNHEY and SMNVEV (reference sequence). The CDR3 is 14 amino acids. CDR3 protein: CASSSSGVYNEQFF. CDR3 nucleotide sequence: TGTGCCAGCAGTTCCAGCGGGGTCTACAATGAGCAGTTCTTC.

J is TRBJ2-1 and V is TRBV29-1, with no clear D. This CDR3 has 11 amino acids. Germline CDR1 is SQVTM and CDR2 is ANQGSEA. The V and J ends lost 6 bases and 7 bases respectively, with 10 bases between them. CDR3 sequence reads: CSVLSGNEQFF. The CDR3 DNA follows: TGCAGCGTCTTGTCGGGTAATGAGCAGTTCTTC.

This chain uses TRBV4-3 with TRBJ1-2; the D gene is possibly TRBD1 (6 bases). The ends were cut back, 0 bases at V and 5 bases at J, with 13 bases in the middle. This CDR3 has 15 amino acids. From germline, CDR1 is LGHNA and CDR2 YSLEER. CDR3 nucleotides: TGCGCCAGCAGCCAAGATAACGGGGGCTGGTATGGCTACACCTTC. Amino acid sequence: CASSQDNGGWYGYTF.

This sequence joins TRBV7-9 and TRBJ2-2; D not resolved. V lost 2 bases, J lost 5 bases, and 18 bases lay in between. Germline V lookup: CDR1 SEHNR, CDR2 FQNEAQ (reference sequence). The CDR3 length is 17 residues. Written as DNA, the CDR3 is TGTGCCAGCAGCTTAAATCTCCCGGGTGGTGGAACCGGGGAGCTGTTTTTT. The encoded protein is CASSLNLPGGGTGELFF. Drawing the rest from reference TRBV7-9 and TRBJ2-2, the complete variable domain is DTGVSQNPRHKITKRGQNVTFRCDPISEHNRLYWYRQTLGQGPEFLTYFQNEAQLEKSRLLSDRFSAERPKGSFSTLEIQRTEQGDSAMYLCASSLNLPGGGTGELFFGEGSRLTVL.

This clone appeared a few times. Other DNA sequences of this sample code for an identical CDR3. This chain links TRBV29-1 with TRBJ2-7; D is perhaps TRBD1 (6 bases). V shed 7 bases and J shed 0 bases, with 13 bases lying between them. Germline-derived CDR1 and CDR2 are SQVTM and ANQGSEA. This CDR3 spans 13 amino acids. The CDR3 bases are TGCAGCGCTGCCGACAGGAGCTCCTACGAGCAGTACTTC. It is translated as CSAADRSSYEQYF.

The chain joins TRBV27 to TRBJ2-7; D perhaps matches TRBD2 (6 bases). V lost 5 bases and J 3 bases, leaving 29 bases between the germline ends. The CDR3 length is 19 residues. The germline V gene has CDR1 MNHEY and CDR2 SMNVEV (reference sequence). CDR3 in amino acids: CASSPIGRGGGDPLYEQYF. The CDR3 DNA follows: TGTGCCAGCAGTCCAATAGGGCGGGGCGGAGGGGACCCTCTCTACGAGCAGTACTTC.

In its sample, this clone was seen a few times. The chain has TRBV29-1 and TRBJ2-7; D remains unclear. Trimming took off 6 bases at V and 1 base at J, with 13 bases between the two ends. The germline V gene has CDR1 SQVTM and CDR2 ANQGSEA. The CDR3 has 13 residues. This CDR3 is CSVLSPASYEQYF. The CDR3 bases are TGCAGCGTATTATCCCCCGCATCCTACGAGCAGTACTTC.

The rearrangement links TRBV7-2 to TRBJ1-1, with 11 bases fitting TRBD1. Germline V gives CDR1 SGHTA, CDR2 FQGNSA. The CDR3 runs 14 residues. V gave up 0 bases and J gave up 6 bases; unmatched junction bases: 0. The CDR3 coding sequence is TGTGCCAGCAGCTTAGCGGGACAGGGGGCTGAAGCTTTCTTT. This translates into CASSLAGQGAEAFF.

This chain links TRBV30 with TRBJ1-1, with D perhaps TRBD1 (5 bases). V was cut by 5 bases and J by 2 bases, with 15 bases left in between. Germline CDR1 reads GTSNPN; CDR2 reads SVGIG (reference sequence). This CDR3 spans 14 amino acids. CDR3 DNA: TGTGCCTGGGGGTTGGGGCAGGTCAACACTGAAGCTTTCTTT. Residues: CAWGLGQVNTEAFF. Complete variable domain (other parts from reference TRBV30 and TRBJ1-1): SQTIHQWPATLVQPVGSPLSLECTVEGTSNPNLYWYRQAAGRGLQLLFYSVGIGQISSEVPQNLSASRPQDRQFILSSKKLLLSDSGFYLCAWGLGQVNTEAFFGQGTRLTVV.

This clone appeared a single time. The V gene is TRBV29-1, the J gene TRBJ1-4, with no clear D. Germline assignment: CDR1 SQVTM and CDR2 ANQGSEA. This CDR3 region has 15 residues. The V and J ends lost 3 bases and 4 bases respectively, with 15 bases between them. This CDR3 reads CSVEVAGDNNEKLFF. The CDR3 DNA sequence: TGCAGCGTTGAGGTGGCAGGAGATAATAATGAAAAACTGTTTTTT.

The V call is TRBV30, the J call TRBJ2-7; 10 bases fit TRBD1. V trimming: 4 bases; J trimming: 3 bases; junction bases outside the gene matches: 6. Per the germline V gene, CDR1 is GTSNPN and CDR2 is SVGIG (reference sequence). The CDR3 consists of 14 residues. The CDR3 reads CAWTPGQGHYEQYF. The CDR3 coding sequence is TGTGCCTGGACACCGGGACAGGGGCACTACGAGCAGTACTTC.

This clone was detected a few times. This chain joins TRBV29-1 and TRBJ2-1; TRBD2 might be the D (6 bases). There are 13 residues in the CDR3. Trimming stripped 7 bases from V and 6 bases from J, with 16 bases between. CDR1 SQVTM and CDR2 ANQGSEA come from the germline V gene. CDR3 region: CSALGGAGNEQFF. CDR3 in DNA: TGCAGCGCCCTGGGAGGCGCCGGCAATGAGCAGTTCTTC.

This rearrangement joins TRBV30 to TRBJ2-1; D not certain. V was trimmed by 8 bases and J by 1 base, leaving 9 bases between them. Germline values: CDR1 GTSNPN, CDR2 SVGIG (reference sequence). This CDR3 is built from 12 residues. In DNA, the CDR3 is TGTGCCCGCCTGGCTTCCTACAATGAGCAGTTCTTC. Amino acid sequence: CARLASYNEQFF.

This chain joins TRBV2 and TRBJ1-1, with 7 nucleotides matching TRBD1. V lost 6 bases to trimming and J lost 3 bases; unmatched junction nucleotides: 19. This CDR3 comprises 18 residues. Germline V gene data show CDR1 as SNHLY and CDR2 as FYNNEI. The CDR3 here is CASSVDREGRSMHTEAFF. CDR3 coding DNA: TGTGCCAGCAGCGTAGACAGGGAAGGTCGTAGTATGCACACTGAAGCTTTCTTT.

This clone was recorded only once. The V and J genes are TRBV5-6 and TRBJ1-5, with 8 bases aligning to TRBD1. The germline CDR1 and CDR2 sequences are SGHDT and YYEEEE. CDR3 length: 16 residues. V was clipped by 2 bases and J by 6 bases; unmatched bases: 10. The CDR3 DNA reads TGTGCCAGCAGCTTCGCCGAACAGGGGGGTACTCAGCCCCAGCATTTT. Its protein product is CASSFAEQGGTQPQHF.